The clone carrying this T cell receptor beta chain came up many times. Its antigen is unknown. The data derive from a study of T cells in Graves' hyperthyroidism and ophthalmopathy. Overall study findings and caveats: The model made its ophthalmopathy prediction, and onset followed a median about 6 months later.

Subjects aged 18 to 65 presented with newly diagnosed hyperthyroidism of less than 2 months' duration. The study based diagnoses on clinical symptoms, serum thyroxine and TRAb, thyroid ultrasound and orbital computed tomography. From under 12 ml of fresh peripheral blood, PBMCs were isolated. CDR3 length: 13 amino acids. CDR1 and CDR2 from the germline V gene are LGHDT and YNNKEL (reference sequence). V lost 1 base, J lost 5 bases, and 9 bases lay in between. Regions amplified from RNA transcripts were the TCR beta CDR3 regions. First-round RT-PCR targeting the TCR CDR3 was performed with the HTBI primer set. TCRdb processed the multiplex PCR reads anew with MiXCR; each CDR3 protein has one entry. Seen here are some 440,000 distinct CDR3 sequences, 15% to 18% observed once, and the top ten hold approximately 7.5%.

The sequence was collected from a woman between 18 and 29 years old with Graves' hyperthyroidism. Specimen: blood. The genes are TRBV3-1 and TRBJ2-7, with D unclear. CDR3 coding DNA: TGTGCCAGCAGCCAAGGAAGTTGGGACGAGCAGTACTTC. This codes for CASSQGSWDEQYF.